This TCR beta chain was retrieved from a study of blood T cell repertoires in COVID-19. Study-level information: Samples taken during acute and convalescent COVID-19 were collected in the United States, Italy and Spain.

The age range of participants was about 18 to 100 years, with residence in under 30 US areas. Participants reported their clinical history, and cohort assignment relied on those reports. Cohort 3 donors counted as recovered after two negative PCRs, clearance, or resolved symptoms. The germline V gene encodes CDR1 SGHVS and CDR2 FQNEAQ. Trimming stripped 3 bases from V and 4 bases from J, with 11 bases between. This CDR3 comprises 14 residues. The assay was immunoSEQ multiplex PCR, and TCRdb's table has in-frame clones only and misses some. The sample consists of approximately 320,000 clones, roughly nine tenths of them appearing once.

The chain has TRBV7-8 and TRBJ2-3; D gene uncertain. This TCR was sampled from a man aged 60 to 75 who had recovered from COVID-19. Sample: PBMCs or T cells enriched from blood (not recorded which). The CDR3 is CASSFVRVADTQYF. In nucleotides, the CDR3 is TGTGCCAGCAGCTTCGTCCGGGTAGCAGATACGCAGTATTTT.